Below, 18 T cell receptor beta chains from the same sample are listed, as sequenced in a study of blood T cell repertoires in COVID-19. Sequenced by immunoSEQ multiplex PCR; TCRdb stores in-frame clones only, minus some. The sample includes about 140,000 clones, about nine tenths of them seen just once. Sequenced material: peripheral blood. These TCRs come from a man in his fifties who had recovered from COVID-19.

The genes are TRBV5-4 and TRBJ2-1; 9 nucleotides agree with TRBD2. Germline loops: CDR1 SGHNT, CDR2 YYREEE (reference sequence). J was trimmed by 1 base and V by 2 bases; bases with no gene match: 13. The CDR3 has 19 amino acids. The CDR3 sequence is CASSLPGLAHVGSYNEQFF. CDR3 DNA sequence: TGTGCCAGCAGCTTACCGGGACTAGCTCACGTCGGGTCCTACAATGAGCAGTTCTTC.

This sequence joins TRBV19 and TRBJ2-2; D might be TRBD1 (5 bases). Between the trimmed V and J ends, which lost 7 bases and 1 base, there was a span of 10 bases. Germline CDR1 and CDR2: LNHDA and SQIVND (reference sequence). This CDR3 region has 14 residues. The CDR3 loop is CASKGARNTGELFF. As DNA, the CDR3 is TGTGCCAGTAAAGGGGCCAGGAACACCGGGGAGCTGTTTTTT.

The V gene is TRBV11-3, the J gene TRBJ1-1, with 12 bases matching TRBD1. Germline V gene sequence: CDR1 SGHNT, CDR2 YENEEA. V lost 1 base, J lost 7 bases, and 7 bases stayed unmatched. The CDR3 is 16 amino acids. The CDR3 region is CASSLVAGQGAIEAFF. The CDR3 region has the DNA TGTGCCAGCAGCTTAGTAGCGGGACAGGGGGCGATTGAAGCTTTCTTT.

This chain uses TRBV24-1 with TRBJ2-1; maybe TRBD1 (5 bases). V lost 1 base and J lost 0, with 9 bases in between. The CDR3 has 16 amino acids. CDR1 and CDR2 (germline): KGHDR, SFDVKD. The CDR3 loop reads CATSDFRESSYNEQFF. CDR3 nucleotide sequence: TGTGCCACCAGTGATTTCAGGGAATCCTCCTACAATGAGCAGTTCTTC.

The CDR3 region is CASSIYPGVYGYTF. As DNA, the CDR3 is TGTGCCAGTAGTATTTATCCGGGGGTCTATGGCTACACCTTC. V and J are TRBV19 and TRBJ1-2; the D gene is possibly TRBD1 (5 bases). Per the germline V gene, CDR1 is LNHDA and CDR2 is SQIVND (reference sequence). V was pared by 3 bases and J by 4 bases, with 12 bases between. The CDR3 is 14 amino acids.

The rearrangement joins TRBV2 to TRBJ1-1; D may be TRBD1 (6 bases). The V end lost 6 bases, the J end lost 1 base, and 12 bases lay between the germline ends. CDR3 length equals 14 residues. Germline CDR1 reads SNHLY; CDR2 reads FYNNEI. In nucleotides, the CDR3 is TGTGCCAGCAGCAAACAGGGTCAGAACACTGAAGCTTTCTTT. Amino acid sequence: CASSKQGQNTEAFF.

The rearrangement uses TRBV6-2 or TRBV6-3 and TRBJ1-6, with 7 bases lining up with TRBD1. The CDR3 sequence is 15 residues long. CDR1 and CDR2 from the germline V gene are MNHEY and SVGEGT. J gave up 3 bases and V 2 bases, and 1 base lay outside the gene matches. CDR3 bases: TGTGCCAGCAGTTACCGGGACAGCTATAATTCACCCCTCCACTTT. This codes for CASSYRDSYNSPLHF.

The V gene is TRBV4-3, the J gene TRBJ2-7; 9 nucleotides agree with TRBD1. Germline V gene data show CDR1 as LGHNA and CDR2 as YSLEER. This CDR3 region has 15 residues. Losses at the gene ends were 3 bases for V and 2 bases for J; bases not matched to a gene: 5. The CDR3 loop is CASSQPGQGTYEQYF. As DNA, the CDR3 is TGCGCCAGCAGCCAGCCGGGACAGGGCACCTACGAGCAGTACTTC.

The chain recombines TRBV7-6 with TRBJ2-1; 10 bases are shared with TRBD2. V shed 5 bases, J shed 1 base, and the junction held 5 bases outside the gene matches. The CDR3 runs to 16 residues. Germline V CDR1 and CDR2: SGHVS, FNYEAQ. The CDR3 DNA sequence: TGTGCCAGCAGCCCTCTAGCGGGGGCTTCCTACAATGAGCAGTTCTTC. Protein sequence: CASSPLAGASYNEQFF.

CDR3 protein: CASSPRRTSGPQNEQFF. CDR3 nucleotides: TGTGCCAGCTCACCTCGCAGGACTAGCGGGCCTCAAAATGAGCAGTTCTTC. The chain uses TRBV18 and TRBJ2-1, with 11 bases identical to TRBD2. The CDR3 has 17 amino acids. The V segment lost 3 bases and the J segment 7 bases; nucleotides outside the gene matches: 11. The V gene's germline CDR1 is KGHSH and CDR2 LQKENI. The entire variable domain, with the rest obtained from reference TRBV18 and TRBJ2-1, is as follows: NAGVMQNPRHLVRRRGQEARLRCSPMKGHSHVYWYRQLPEEGLKFMVYLQKENIIDESGMPKERFSAEFPKEGPSILRIQQVVRGDSAAYFCASSPRRTSGPQNEQFFGPGTRLTVL.

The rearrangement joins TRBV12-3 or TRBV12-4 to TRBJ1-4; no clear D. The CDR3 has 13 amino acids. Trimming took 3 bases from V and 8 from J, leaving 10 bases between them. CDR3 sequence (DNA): TGTGCCAGCAGTTTTTGGGCAGGCGAAAAACTGTTTTTT. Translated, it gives CASSFWAGEKLFF.

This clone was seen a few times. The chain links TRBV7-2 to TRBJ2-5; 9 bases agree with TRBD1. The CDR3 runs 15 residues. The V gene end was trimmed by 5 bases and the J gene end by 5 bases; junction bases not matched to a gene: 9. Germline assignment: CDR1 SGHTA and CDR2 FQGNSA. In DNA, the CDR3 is TGTGCCAGCAGCCGCGCGACAGGGGGTTCGGAGACCCAGTACTTC. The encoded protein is CASSRATGGSETQYF.

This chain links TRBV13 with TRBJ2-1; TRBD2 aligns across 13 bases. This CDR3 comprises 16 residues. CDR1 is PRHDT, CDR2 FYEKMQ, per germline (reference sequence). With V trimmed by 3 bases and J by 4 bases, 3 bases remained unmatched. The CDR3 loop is CASSFGLAGEYNEQFF. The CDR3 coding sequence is TGTGCCAGCAGCTTCGGACTAGCGGGAGAGTACAATGAGCAGTTCTTC.

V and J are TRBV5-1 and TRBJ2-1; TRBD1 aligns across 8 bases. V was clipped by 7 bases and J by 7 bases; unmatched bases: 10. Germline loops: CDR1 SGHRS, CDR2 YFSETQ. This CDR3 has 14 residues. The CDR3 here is CASLDRALGNEQFF. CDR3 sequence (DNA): TGCGCCAGCCTGGACAGGGCCCTCGGGAATGAGCAGTTCTTC.

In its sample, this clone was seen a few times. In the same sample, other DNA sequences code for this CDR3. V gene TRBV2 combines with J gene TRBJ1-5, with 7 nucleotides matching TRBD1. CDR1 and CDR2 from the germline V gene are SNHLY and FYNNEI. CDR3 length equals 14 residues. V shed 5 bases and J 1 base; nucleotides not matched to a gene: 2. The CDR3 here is CASSRTGSNQPQHF. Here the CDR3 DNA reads TGTGCCAGCAGTCGGACAGGCAGCAATCAGCCCCAGCATTTT.

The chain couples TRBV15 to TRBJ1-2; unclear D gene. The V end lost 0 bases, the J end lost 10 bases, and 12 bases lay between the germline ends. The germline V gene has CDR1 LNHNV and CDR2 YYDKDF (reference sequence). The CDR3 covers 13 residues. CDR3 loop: CATSRDEGRSYTF. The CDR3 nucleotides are TGTGCCACCAGCAGAGATGAAGGCAGGTCCTACACCTTC.

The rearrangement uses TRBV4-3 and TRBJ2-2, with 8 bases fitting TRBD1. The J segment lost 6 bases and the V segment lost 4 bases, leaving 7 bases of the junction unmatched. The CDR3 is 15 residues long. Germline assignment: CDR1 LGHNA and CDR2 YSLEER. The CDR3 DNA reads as TGCGCCAGCAGCCGGGACAGGACGGGGGCCGGGGAGCTGTTTTTT. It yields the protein CASSRDRTGAGELFF.

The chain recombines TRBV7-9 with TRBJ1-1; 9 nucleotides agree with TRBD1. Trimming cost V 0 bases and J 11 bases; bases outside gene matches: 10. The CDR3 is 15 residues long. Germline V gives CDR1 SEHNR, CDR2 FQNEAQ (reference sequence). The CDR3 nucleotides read TGTGCCAGCAGCTTAGCCGGGACAGGGTCCTTGTACGCTTTCTTT. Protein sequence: CASSLAGTGSLYAFF.